The present T cell receptor beta chain was sequenced within a study of cytomegalovirus exposure and HLA in healthy donors. The study's findings and limits: A later analysis linked a missense DCLRE1C variant to TCR beta V- and J-gene trimming.

A word on this clone: Its specificity is not known.

The primer mix had 60 Vbeta and 13 Jbeta primers. The data were produced by immunoSEQ multiplex PCR, yet TCRdb's version contains in-frame clones alone and is incomplete. The table has more than 150,000 clones, roughly four fifths seen once. Among the donors, all were healthy bone marrow donors. From germline, CDR1 is KGHSH and CDR2 LQKENI. V shed 2 bases and J shed 4 bases, with 21 bases lying between them. There are 17 residues in the CDR3. The specimen was PBMCs. The chain has TRBV18 and TRBJ2-7; tentative D call: TRBD1 (6 bases). The clonotype comes from a woman aged 18 to 35 in good health and CMV-seronegative. The CDR3 is CASSPSRDQLDRYEQYF. Written as DNA, the CDR3 is TGTGCCAGCTCACCATCGAGGGACCAGCTAGACAGGTACGAGCAGTACTTC.